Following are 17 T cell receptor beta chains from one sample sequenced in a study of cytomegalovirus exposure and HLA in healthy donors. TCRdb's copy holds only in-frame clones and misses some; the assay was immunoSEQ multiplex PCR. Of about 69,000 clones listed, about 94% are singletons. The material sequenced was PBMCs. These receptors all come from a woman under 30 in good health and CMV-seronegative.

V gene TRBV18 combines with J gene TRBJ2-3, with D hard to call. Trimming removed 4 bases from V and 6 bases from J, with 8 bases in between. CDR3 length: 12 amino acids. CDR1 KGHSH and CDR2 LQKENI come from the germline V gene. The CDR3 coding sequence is TGTGCCAGCTCACACCCCGGGGATACGCAGTATTTT. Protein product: CASSHPGDTQYF.

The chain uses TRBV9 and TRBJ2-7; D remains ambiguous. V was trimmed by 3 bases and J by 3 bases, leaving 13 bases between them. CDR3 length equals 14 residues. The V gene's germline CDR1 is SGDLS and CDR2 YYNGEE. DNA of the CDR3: TGTGCCAGCAGCGAAGCAGACGGGTTCTACGAGCAGTACTTC. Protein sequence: CASSEADGFYEQYF.

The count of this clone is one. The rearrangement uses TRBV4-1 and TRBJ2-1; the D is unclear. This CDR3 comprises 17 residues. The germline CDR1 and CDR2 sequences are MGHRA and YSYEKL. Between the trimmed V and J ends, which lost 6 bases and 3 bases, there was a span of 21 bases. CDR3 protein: CASRLIDLSQDYNEQFF. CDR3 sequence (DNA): TGCGCCAGCAGGCTTATTGACCTTTCTCAGGACTACAATGAGCAGTTCTTC.

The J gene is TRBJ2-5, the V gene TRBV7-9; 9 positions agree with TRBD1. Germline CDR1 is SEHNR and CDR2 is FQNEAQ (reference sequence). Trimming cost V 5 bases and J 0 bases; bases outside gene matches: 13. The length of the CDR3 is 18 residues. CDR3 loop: CASSLTEQGAGYQETQYF. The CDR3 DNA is TGTGCCAGCAGCCTCACCGAACAGGGGGCTGGGTACCAAGAGACCCAGTACTTC. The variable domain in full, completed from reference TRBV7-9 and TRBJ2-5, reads DTGVSQNPRHKITKRGQNVTFRCDPISEHNRLYWYRQTLGQGPEFLTYFQNEAQLEKSRLLSDRFSAERPKGSFSTLEIQRTEQGDSAMYLCASSLTEQGAGYQETQYFGPGTRLLVL.

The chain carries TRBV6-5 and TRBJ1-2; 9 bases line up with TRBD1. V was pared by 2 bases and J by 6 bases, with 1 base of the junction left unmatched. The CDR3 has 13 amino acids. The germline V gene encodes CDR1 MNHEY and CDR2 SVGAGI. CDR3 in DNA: TGTGCCAGCAGTTACGACAGGGGGGATGGCTACACCTTC. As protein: CASSYDRGDGYTF.

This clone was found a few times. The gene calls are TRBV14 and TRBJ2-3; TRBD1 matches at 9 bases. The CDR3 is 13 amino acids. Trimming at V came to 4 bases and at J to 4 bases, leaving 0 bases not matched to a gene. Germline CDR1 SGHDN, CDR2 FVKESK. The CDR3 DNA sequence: TGTGCCAGCAGCCGGACAGGGGCAGATACGCAGTATTTT. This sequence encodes CASSRTGADTQYF. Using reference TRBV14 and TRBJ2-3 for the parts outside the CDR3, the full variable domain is EAGVTQFPSHSVIEKGQTVTLRCDPISGHDNLYWYRRVMGKEIKFLLHFVKESKQDESGMPNNRFLAERTGGTYSTLKVQPAELEDSGVYFCASSRTGADTQYFGPGTRLTVL.

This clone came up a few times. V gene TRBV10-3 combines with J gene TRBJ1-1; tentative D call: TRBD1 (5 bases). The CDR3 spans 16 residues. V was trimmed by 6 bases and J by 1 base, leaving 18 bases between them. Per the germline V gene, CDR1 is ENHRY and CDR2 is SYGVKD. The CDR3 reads CAIRDATVLRNTEAFF. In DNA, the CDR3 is TGTGCCATCAGGGACGCGACAGTTCTCAGGAACACTGAAGCTTTCTTT.

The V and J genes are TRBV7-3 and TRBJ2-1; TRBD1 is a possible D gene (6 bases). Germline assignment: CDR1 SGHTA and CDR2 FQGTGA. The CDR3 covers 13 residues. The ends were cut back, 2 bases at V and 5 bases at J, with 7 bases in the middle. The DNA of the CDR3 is TGTGCCAGCAGCTTAGGGACAAACAATGAGCAGTTCTTC. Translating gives CASSLGTNNEQFF.

CDR3 region: CASSTRGANYGYTF. CDR3 DNA sequence: TGTGCCAGCAGCACCCGGGGAGCGAACTATGGCTACACCTTC. The chain combines TRBV11-1 with TRBJ1-2; no reliable D call. The CDR3 is made up of 14 amino acids. The germline V and J ends were trimmed by 5 bases and 2 bases, with 12 bases remaining between them. Per the germline V gene, CDR1 is SGHAT and CDR2 is FQDESV (reference sequence).

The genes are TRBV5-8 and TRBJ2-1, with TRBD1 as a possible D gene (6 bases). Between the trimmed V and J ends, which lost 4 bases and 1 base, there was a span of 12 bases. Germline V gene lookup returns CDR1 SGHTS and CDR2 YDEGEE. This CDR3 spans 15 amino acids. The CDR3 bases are TGTGCCAGCAGCCGCACAGGGCCTTCCTACAATGAGCAGTTCTTC. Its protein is CASSRTGPSYNEQFF.

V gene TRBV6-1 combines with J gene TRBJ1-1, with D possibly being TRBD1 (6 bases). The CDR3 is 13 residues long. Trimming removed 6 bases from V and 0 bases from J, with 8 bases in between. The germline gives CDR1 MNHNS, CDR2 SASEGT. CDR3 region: CASSGQLNTEAFF. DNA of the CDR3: TGTGCCAGCAGCGGACAGCTGAACACTGAAGCTTTCTTT.

The CDR3 reads CASSLDAGGPDTQYF. The CDR3 coding sequence is TGTGCCAGCAGCTTAGATGCGGGAGGGCCAGATACGCAGTATTTT. The gene calls are TRBV11-2 and TRBJ2-3; 9 bases align to TRBD2. This CDR3 region has 15 residues. Germline V lookup: CDR1 SGHAT, CDR2 FQNNGV. J was trimmed by 4 bases and V by 0 bases; bases with no gene match: 2. Full variable domain (rest looked up from reference TRBV11-2 and TRBJ2-3): EAGVAQSPRYKIIEKRQSVAFWCNPISGHATLYWYQQILGQGPKLLIQFQNNGVVDDSQLPKDRFSAERLKGVDSTLKIQPAKLEDSAVYLCASSLDAGGPDTQYFGPGTRLTVL.

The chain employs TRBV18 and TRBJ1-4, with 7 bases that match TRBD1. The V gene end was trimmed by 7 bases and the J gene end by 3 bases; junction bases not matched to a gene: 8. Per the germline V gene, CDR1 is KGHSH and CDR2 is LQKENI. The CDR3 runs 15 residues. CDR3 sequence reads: CASFRGFAANEKLFF. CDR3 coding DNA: TGTGCCAGCTTCAGGGGGTTTGCCGCTAATGAAAAACTGTTTTTT. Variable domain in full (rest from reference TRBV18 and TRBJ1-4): NAGVMQNPRHLVRRRGQEARLRCSPMKGHSHVYWYRQLPEEGLKFMVYLQKENIIDESGMPKERFSAEFPKEGPSILRIQQVVRGDSAAYFCASFRGFAANEKLFFGSGTQLSVL.

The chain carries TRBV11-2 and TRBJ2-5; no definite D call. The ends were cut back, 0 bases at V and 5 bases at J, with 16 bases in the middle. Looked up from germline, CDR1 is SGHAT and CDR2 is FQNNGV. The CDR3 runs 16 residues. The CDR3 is CASSLDRIRSGETQYF. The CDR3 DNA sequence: TGTGCCAGCAGCTTAGATCGTATTAGGTCCGGGGAGACCCAGTACTTC.

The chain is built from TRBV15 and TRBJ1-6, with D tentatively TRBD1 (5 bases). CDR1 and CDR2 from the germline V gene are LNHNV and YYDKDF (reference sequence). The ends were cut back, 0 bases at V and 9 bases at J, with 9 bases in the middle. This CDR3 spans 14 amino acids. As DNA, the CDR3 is TGTGCCACCAGCAGAGAAGGGGTTAGTTCACCCCTCCACTTT. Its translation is CATSREGVSSPLHF.

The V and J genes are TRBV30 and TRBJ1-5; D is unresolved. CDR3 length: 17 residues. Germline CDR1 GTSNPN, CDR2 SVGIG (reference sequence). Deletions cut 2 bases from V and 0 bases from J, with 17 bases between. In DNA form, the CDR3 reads TGTGCCTGGAGTCCAAATAGTCCTATATCTAGCAATCAGCCCCAGCATTTT. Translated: CAWSPNSPISSNQPQHF.

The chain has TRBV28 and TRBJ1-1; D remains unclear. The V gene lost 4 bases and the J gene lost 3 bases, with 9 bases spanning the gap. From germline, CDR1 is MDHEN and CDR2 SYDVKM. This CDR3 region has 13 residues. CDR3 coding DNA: TGTGCCAGCAGTTATCTTCCAGACACTGAAGCTTTCTTT. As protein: CASSYLPDTEAFF.